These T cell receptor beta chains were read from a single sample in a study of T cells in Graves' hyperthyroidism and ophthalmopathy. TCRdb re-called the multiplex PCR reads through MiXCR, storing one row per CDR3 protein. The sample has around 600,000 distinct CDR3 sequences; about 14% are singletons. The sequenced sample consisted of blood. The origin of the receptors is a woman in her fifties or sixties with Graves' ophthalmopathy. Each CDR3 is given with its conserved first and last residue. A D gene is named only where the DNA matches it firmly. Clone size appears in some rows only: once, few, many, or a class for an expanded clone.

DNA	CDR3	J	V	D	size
TGCGCCAGCAGCTCGGACGGCGCAAACACTGAAGCTTTCTTT	CASSSDGANTEAFF	TRBJ1-1	TRBV5-1	-	many
TGCAGTCAACAGAAGAACACTGAAGCTTTCTTT	CSQQKNTEAFF	TRBJ1-1	TRBV20-1	-	many
TGTGCCAGCAGCTCCACCGGGGCTAGCGGGAGACTGGATACGCAGTATTTT	CASSSTGASGRLDTQYF	TRBJ2-3	TRBV7-2	TRBD2	many
TGTGCCAGCACCCTATCTAGCGGGATATGGGGTGAGCAGTTCTTC	CASTLSSGIWGEQFF	TRBJ2-1	TRBV12-3/TRBV12-4	TRBD2	many
TGTGCCAGCAGCTCCACTGCTGGCGGGAATACGCAGTATTTT	CASSSTAGGNTQYF	TRBJ2-3	TRBV7-9	-	-
TGCAGTGCTAACCTAGCGGGATTCACAGATACGCAGTATTTT	CSANLAGFTDTQYF	TRBJ2-3	TRBV20-1	TRBD2	many
TGTGCCAGCTCACCACTCTCTGGTGGAAACACCATATATTTT	CASSPLSGGNTIYF	TRBJ1-3	TRBV18	-	few
TGTGCCAGCAGCGTCACAGGGGCCACCAATCAGCCCCAGCATTTT	CASSVTGATNQPQHF	TRBJ1-5	TRBV7-2	TRBD1	many
TGTGCCAACGGGTATGGCAGGGGGCCAACCGGGGAGCTGTTTTTT	CANGYGRGPTGELFF	TRBJ2-2	TRBV11-2	TRBD1	many
TGTGCCAGCACTCTTCGGGACCCTGGTCCCAATGAGCAGTTCTTC	CASTLRDPGPNEQFF	TRBJ2-1	TRBV11-2	-	many